This T cell receptor (beta chain) was documented in a study of blood T cell repertoires in COVID-19 (dated by TCRdb to 2019 to 2021). Regarding the complete study: The collaborator samples originated in the United States, Italy and Spain and spanned the acute and convalescent phases of COVID-19. The prospective study material was composed of cDNA or gDNA derived from T cells, B-cell-depleted T cells, or PBMCs. HLA class I and class II types, where available, came from metadata supplied by the sample provider rather than from assay-based typing. The dataset comprised deeply sampled blood TCRbeta repertoires from subjects exposed to, actively infected with, or recovered from COVID-19. The samples were drawn from two sources: the first 160 participants of the ongoing ImmuneRACE study, and fewer than 1,500 subjects contributed by 6 global collaborators. The repertoires were made available in a free public database intended to serve as a resource for research on the immune response to SARS-CoV-2. A de-identified subject ID, COVID-19 status, age in years and sex were almost always included in the sample metadata.

Here is what the overall study found, with its caveats: How much clinical and demographic metadata was included differed by source and by participant, and the metadata was provided uncurated.

The germline V gene supplies CDR1 MNHEY and CDR2 SVGAGI. From the cysteine up to the phenylalanine, the CDR3 has a length of 15 residues. Only the CDR3 DNA is retained, 45 bases long and in frame from the first base. The V end loses 6 bases and the J end loses 4 bases, and a stretch of 15 bases separates them. The immunoSEQ Assay, a bias-controlled multiplex PCR, was used to amplify TCRbeta CDR3 regions from genomic DNA. Regarding the original processing steps: Nucleated cell counts per sample were estimated from amplification of reference gene primers within the assay. To quantify the absolute abundance of each unique TCRbeta CDR3 rearrangement, sequence reads were collapsed and filtered. For each sample, productive Simpson clonality was calculated by taking the square root of Simpson's diversity index across productive rearrangements. The source is immuneACCESS, and TCRdb retained only in-frame sequences with V and J called. Part of the clones is not carried over; for the studies checked, unresolved V genes explain less than half of this, and the remainder is unexplained. The DNA was the basis for D and trimming; V, J and clone size are from that table. Counted in this sample were approximately 300,000 clones; more than 75% of them appeared once. Around 2.6% of the sample lies in the top ten.

This clone was observed a handful of times. What this receptor recognizes is not known. No base-level quality is on record; no much larger clone is a single base apart. In the prospective study, participants were roughly 18 to 100 years old, resided in fewer than 25 geographic areas of the United States, and were enrolled through a virtual design. Cohort assignment in the prospective study relied on participant-reported clinical history from a screening survey and a study questionnaire. Recovered participants in ImmuneRACE Cohort 3 were defined by two consecutive negative NP/OP PCR tests, clearance by a healthcare professional, or resolution of symptoms. Mobile phlebotomists in the prospective study collected whole blood, serum and a nasopharyngeal or oropharyngeal swab from every participant. Participants in the prospective study had the option to provide additional blood draws and questionnaires over a roughly 2-month period. Blood samples from the prospective study were shipped frozen or at room temperature prior to DNA extraction.

Sequenced material: PBMCs or T cells enriched from blood (not recorded which). Here the chain combines TRBV6-5 and TRBJ2-2, with TRBD1 tentatively as D gene (6 bases match). The clonotype originates from a man in his fifties or sixties who had recovered from COVID-19. This receptor has the CDR3 CASRNAGTSTGELFF. In nucleotide form, the sequence is TGTGCCAGCAGGAATGCCGGGACAAGCACCGGGGAGCTGTTTTTT.